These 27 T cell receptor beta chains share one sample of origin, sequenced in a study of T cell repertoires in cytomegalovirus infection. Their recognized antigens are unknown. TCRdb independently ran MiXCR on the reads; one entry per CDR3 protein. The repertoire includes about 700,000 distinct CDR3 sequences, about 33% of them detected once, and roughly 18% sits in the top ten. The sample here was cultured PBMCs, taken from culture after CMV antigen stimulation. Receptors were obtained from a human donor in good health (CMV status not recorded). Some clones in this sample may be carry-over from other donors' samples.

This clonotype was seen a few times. In DNA form, the CDR3 reads TGTGCCAGCAGTTTAACGAGACTACACACAGATACGCAGTATTTT. It translates to CASSLTRLHTDTQYF. This chain joins TRBV12-3 or TRBV12-4 and TRBJ2-3; D might be TRBD2 (5 bases). V lost 2 bases and J lost 2, with 11 bases in between. The CDR3 loop spans 15 amino acids.

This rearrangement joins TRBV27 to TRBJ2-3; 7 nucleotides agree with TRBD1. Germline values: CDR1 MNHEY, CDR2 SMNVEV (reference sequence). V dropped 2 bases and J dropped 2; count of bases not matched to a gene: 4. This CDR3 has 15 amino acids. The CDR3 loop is CASSLGQATTDTQYF. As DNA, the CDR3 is TGTGCCAGCAGTTTAGGACAGGCGACCACAGATACGCAGTATTTT.

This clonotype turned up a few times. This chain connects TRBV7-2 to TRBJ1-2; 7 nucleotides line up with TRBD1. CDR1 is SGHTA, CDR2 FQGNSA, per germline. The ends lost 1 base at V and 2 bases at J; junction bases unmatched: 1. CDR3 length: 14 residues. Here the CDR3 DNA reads TGTGCCAGCAGCTTAGGGGACAGAAACTATGGCTACACCTTC. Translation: CASSLGDRNYGYTF.

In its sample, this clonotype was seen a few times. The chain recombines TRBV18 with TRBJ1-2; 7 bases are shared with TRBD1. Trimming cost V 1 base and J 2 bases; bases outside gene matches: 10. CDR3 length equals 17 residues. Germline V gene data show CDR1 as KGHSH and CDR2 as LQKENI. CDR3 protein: CASSPLAPDRVNYGYTF. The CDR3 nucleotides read TGTGCCAGCTCACCACTCGCCCCCGACAGGGTCAACTATGGCTACACCTTC.

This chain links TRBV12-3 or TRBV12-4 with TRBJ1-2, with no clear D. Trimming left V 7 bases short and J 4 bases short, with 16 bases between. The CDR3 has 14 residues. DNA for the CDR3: TGTGCCAGCACCTCGACCGAAAGTTCCTATGGCTACACCTTC. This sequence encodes CASTSTESSYGYTF.

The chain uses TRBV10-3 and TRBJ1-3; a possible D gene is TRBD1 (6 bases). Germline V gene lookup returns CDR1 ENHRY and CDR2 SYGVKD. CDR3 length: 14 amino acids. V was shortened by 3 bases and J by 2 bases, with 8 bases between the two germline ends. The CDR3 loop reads CAISETGTGNTIYF. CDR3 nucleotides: TGTGCCATCAGTGAAACAGGGACTGGAAACACCATATATTTT.

The CDR3 nucleotides are TGTGCCAGCAGCCAGTCCTTTAGGGGGCTAAGGTGGACTGAAGCTTTCTTT. Its translation is CASSQSFRGLRWTEAFF. The rearrangement joins TRBV14 to TRBJ1-1; 7 bases align to TRBD1. This CDR3 region has 17 residues. The germline CDR1 and CDR2 sequences are SGHDN and FVKESK. V lost 3 bases and J lost 5; bases outside the gene matches: 15.

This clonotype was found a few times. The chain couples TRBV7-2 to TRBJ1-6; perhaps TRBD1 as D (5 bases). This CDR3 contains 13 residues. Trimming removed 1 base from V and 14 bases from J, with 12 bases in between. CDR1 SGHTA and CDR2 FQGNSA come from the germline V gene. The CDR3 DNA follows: TGTGCCAGCAGCTTAGGGGGCAGCGGATCCCTCCACTTT. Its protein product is CASSLGGSGSLHF.

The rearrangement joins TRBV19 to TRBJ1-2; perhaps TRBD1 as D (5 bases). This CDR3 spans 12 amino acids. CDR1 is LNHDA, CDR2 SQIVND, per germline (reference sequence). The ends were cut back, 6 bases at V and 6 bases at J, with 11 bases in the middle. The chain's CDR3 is CASRSRGDGYTF. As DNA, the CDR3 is TGTGCCAGTAGGTCTAGGGGCGATGGCTACACCTTC.

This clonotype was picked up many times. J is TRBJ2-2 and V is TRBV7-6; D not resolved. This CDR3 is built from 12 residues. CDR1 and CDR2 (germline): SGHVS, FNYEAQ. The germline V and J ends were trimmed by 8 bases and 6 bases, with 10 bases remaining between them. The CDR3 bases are TGTGCCAGCTCGCGAGCCCCCGGGGAGCTGTTTTTT. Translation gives CASSRAPGELFF.

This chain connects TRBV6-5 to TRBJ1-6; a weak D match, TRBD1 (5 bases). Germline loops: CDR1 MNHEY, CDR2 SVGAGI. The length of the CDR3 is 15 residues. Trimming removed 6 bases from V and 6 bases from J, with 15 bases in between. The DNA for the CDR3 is TGTGCCAGCAGCCCTACAGGCAGGGCTAATTCACCCCTCCACTTT. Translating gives CASSPTGRANSPLHF.

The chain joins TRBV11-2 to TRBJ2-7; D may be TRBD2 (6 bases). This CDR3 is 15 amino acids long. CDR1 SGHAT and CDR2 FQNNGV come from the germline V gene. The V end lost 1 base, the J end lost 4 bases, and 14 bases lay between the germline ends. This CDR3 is CASSLGGDFAYEQYF. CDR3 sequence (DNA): TGTGCCAGCAGCTTAGGGGGGGACTTTGCTTACGAGCAGTACTTC. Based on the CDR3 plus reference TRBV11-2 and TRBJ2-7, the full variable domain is EAGVAQSPRYKIIEKRQSVAFWCNPISGHATLYWYQQILGQGPKLLIQFQNNGVVDDSQLPKDRFSAERLKGVDSTLKIQPAKLEDSAVYLCASSLGGDFAYEQYFGPGTRLTVT.

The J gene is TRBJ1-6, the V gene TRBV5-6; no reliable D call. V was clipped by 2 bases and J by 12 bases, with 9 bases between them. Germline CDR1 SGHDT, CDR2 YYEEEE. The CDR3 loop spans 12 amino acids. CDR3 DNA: TGTGCCAGCAGCTTCCCCTCCGGACCCCTCCACTTT. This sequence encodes CASSFPSGPLHF.

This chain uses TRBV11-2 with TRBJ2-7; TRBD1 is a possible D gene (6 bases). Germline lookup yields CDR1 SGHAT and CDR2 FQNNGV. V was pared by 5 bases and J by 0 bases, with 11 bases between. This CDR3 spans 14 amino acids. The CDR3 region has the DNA TGTGCCAGCAGCAAGACAGGAAACTCCTACGAGCAGTACTTC. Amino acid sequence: CASSKTGNSYEQYF.

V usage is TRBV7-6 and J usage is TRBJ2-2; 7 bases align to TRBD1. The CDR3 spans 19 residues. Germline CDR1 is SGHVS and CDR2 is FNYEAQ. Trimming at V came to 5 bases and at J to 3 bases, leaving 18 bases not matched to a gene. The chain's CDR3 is CASSPRGGSSGSYTGELFF. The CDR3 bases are TGTGCCAGCAGCCCCAGAGGGGGCTCAAGCGGTTCATACACCGGGGAGCTGTTTTTT.

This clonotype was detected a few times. The CDR3 sequence is CAISDRFAAGSGNTIYF. CDR3 nucleotides: TGTGCCATCAGTGACCGTTTCGCAGCAGGATCTGGAAACACCATATATTTT. The chain is built from TRBV10-3 and TRBJ1-3; D gene ambiguous. Looked up from germline, CDR1 is ENHRY and CDR2 is SYGVKD. The CDR3 is 17 residues long. The V end was cut by 3 bases, the J end by 1 base, with 16 bases between.

The chain's CDR3 is CASSEEETSYNEQFF. CDR3 bases: TGTGCCAGCAGTGAGGAAGAGACCTCCTACAATGAGCAGTTCTTC. This rearrangement joins TRBV2 to TRBJ2-1; D is uncertain. Germline V gene sequence: CDR1 SNHLY, CDR2 FYNNEI. Trimming stripped 3 bases from V and 0 bases from J, with 9 bases between. The length of the CDR3 is 15 residues.

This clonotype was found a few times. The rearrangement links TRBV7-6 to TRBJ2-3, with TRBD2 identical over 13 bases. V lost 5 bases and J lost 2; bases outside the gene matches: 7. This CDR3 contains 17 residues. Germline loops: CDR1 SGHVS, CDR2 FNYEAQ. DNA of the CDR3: TGTGCCAGCAGCGGTGAAGGGACTAGCGGGAACACAGATACGCAGTATTTT. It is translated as CASSGEGTSGNTDTQYF.

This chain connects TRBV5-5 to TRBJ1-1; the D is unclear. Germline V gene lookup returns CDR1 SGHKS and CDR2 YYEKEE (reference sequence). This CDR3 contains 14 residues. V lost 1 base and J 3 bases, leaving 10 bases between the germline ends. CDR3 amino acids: CASSLIQADTEAFF. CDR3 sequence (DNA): TGTGCCAGCAGCTTGATCCAGGCTGACACTGAAGCTTTCTTT.

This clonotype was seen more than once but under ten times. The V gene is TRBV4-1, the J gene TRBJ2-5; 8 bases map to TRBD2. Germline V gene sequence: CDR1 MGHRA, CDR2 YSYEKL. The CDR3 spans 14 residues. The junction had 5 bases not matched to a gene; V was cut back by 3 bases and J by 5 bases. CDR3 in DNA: TGCGCCAGCAGCCAGACAGCGGGGGTGGAGACCCAGTACTTC. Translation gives CASSQTAGVETQYF.

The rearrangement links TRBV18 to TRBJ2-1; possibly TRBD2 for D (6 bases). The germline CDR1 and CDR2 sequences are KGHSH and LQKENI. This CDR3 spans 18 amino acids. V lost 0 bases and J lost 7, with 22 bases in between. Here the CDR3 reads CASSPPISTSLGLNEQFF. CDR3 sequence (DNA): TGTGCCAGCTCACCACCGATCTCAACTAGCTTAGGACTAAATGAGCAGTTCTTC.

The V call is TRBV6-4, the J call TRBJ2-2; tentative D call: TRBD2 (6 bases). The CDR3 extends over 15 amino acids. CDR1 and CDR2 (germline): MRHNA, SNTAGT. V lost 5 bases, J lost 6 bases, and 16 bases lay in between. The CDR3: CASSPARAGSGELFF. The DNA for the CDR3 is TGTGCCAGCAGTCCCGCGAGGGCGGGGTCCGGGGAGCTGTTTTTT.

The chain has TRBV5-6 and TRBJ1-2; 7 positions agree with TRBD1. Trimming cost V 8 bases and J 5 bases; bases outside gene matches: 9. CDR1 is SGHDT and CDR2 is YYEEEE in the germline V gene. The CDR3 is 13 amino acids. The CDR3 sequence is CASYGTADYGYTF. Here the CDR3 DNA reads TGTGCCAGTTACGGGACAGCTGATTATGGCTACACCTTC. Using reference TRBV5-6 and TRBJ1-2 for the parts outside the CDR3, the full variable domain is DAGVTQSPTHLIKTRGQQVTLRCSPKSGHDTVSWYQQALGQGPQFIFQYYEEEERQRGNFPDRFSGHQFPNYSSELNVNALLLGDSALYLCASYGTADYGYTFGSGTRLTVV.

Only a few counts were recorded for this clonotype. Written as DNA, the CDR3 is TGCAGTGCTCCCCGGGACGGCGGGCTCGGAGCCCAGTACTTC. Its protein is CSAPRDGGLGAQYF. The chain recombines TRBV20-1 with TRBJ2-5; D could derive from TRBD1 or TRBD2 (5 bases each). This CDR3 has 14 residues. The V and J ends lost 5 bases and 9 bases respectively, with 22 bases between them. Germline values: CDR1 DFQATT, CDR2 SNEGSKA (reference sequence).

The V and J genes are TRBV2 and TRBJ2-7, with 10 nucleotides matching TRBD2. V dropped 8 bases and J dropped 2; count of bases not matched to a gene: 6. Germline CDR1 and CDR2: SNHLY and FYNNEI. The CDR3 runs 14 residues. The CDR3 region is CASVKAGGTYEQYF. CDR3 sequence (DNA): TGTGCCAGCGTAAAAGCGGGGGGGACCTACGAGCAGTACTTC.

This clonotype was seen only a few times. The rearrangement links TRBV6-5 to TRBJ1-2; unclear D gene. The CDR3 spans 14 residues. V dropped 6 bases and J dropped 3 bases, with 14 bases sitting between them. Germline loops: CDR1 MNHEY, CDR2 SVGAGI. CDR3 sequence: CASRRVGLDYGYTF. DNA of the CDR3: TGTGCCAGCAGGCGGGTGGGGTTGGACTATGGCTACACCTTC.

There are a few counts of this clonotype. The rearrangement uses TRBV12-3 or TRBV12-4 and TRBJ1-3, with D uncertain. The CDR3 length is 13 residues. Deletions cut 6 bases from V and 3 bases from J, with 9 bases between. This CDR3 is CASRTLRGNTIYF. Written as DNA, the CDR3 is TGTGCCAGCAGGACACTTCGTGGAAACACCATATATTTT.